These 8 T cell receptor beta chains originate from one sample sequenced in a study of T cell responses to AZD1222 COVID-19 vaccine. Produced via immunoSEQ multiplex PCR; TCRdb's table is partial and in-frame only. The sample shows around 110,000 clones, roughly 90% of them seen only once. The specimen comprised peripheral blood, sampled on day 0 of AZD1222 vaccination. These receptors all stem from an adult in good health.

CDR3 in DNA: TGTGCCAGCAGTTGGGGCGGAGGAGGGCTCGAGCAGTACTTC. Protein sequence: CASSWGGGGLEQYF. The V and J genes are TRBV28 and TRBJ2-7; weak D call: TRBD2 (6 bases). The germline V and J ends were trimmed by 4 bases and 6 bases, with 16 bases remaining between them. This CDR3 comprises 14 residues. The V gene's germline CDR1 is MDHEN and CDR2 SYDVKM.

This chain connects TRBV4-2 to TRBJ1-2; the D is unclear. Per germline, CDR1 LGHNA and CDR2 YNFKEQ. This CDR3 spans 15 amino acids. V was pared by 0 bases and J by 7 bases, with 15 bases between. This CDR3 is CASSQDRWAGGGYTF. In DNA form, the CDR3 reads TGTGCCAGCAGCCAAGATCGGTGGGCAGGAGGTGGCTACACCTTC.

V gene TRBV6-5 combines with J gene TRBJ1-3; 9 bases line up with TRBD1. Germline trimming cut 4 bases from V and 4 bases from J; bases unmatched to any gene: 8. Germline V CDR1 and CDR2: MNHEY, SVGAGI. The CDR3 contains 16 residues. The CDR3 protein is CASSSHPGTGGNTIYF. In DNA form, the CDR3 reads TGTGCCAGCAGTTCCCACCCCGGGACAGGGGGAAACACCATATATTTT.

The chain uses TRBV30 and TRBJ1-2; the D gene is possibly TRBD1 (5 bases). Trimming pared 0 bases from V and 7 bases from J, leaving 15 bases between. Germline V gene lookup returns CDR1 GTSNPN and CDR2 SVGIG (reference sequence). The CDR3 runs 14 residues. CDR3 DNA: TGTGCCTGGAGTGTAAACCCAGGCGGGGCTGGCTACACCTTC. Residues: CAWSVNPGGAGYTF.

This clone was counted many times. The chain employs TRBV6-4 and TRBJ2-1; either TRBD1 or TRBD2 may fit D (5 bases each). V lost 2 bases and J 5 bases, leaving 7 bases between the germline ends. The CDR3 runs 13 residues. Germline V gene data show CDR1 as MRHNA and CDR2 as SNTAGT. CDR3 bases: TGTGCCAGCAGTGACAGGGGACACAATGAGCAGTTCTTC. The encoded protein is CASSDRGHNEQFF.

The V call is TRBV7-9, the J call TRBJ2-1; no clear D. This CDR3 comprises 13 residues. Germline V gene data show CDR1 as SEHNR and CDR2 as FQNEAQ (reference sequence). V gave up 0 bases and J gave up 10 bases, with 10 bases separating them. CDR3 DNA sequence: TGTGCCAGCAGCTTAGCGTATTCGCAGGAGCAGTTCTTC. Translating gives CASSLAYSQEQFF.

The V gene is TRBV28, the J gene TRBJ2-7; 11 positions agree with TRBD1. Per the germline V gene, CDR1 is MDHEN and CDR2 is SYDVKM. The CDR3 has 16 amino acids. The J segment lost 4 bases and the V segment lost 9 bases, leaving 14 bases of the junction unmatched. CDR3 bases: TGTGCCAGTGGGGAATCTGGGACAGGGGGTTTGTACGAGCAGTACTTC. Translation: CASGESGTGGLYEQYF. Looking up the rest from reference TRBV28 and TRBJ2-7 gives the full variable domain: DVKVTQSSRYLVKRTGEKVFLECVQDMDHENMFWYRQDPGLGLRLIYFSYDVKMKEKGDIPEGYSVSREKKERFSLILESASTNQTSMYLCASGESGTGGLYEQYFGPGTRLTVT.

The chain employs TRBV2 and TRBJ1-5; 9 bases are a match to TRBD1. The CDR3 runs to 15 residues. V was pared by 3 bases and J by 5 bases, with 5 bases of the junction left unmatched. Germline V gives CDR1 SNHLY, CDR2 FYNNEI. CDR3 DNA sequence: TGTGCCAGCAGTGAGTCCGGGACAGGGCATCAGCCCCAGCATTTT. Encoded protein: CASSESGTGHQPQHF.